The 26 T cell receptor beta chains in this list originate from one sample, sequenced in a study of tumor-infiltrating lymphocytes in glioblastoma multiforme. TCRB libraries came from RNA via three nested multiplex PCR rounds. TCRdb used MiXCR to reprocess the multiplex PCR reads, holding one entry per CDR3 protein. Counted here are about 8,400 distinct CDR3 sequences, about 76% occurring once; the ten biggest clones make up 40% to 60%. The sequenced material came from brain tumor tissue. The origin of the receptors is a male donor with glioblastoma.

This clonotype occurred once. The chain uses TRBV11-2 and TRBJ2-5, with D possibly being TRBD2 (6 bases). Germline V gives CDR1 SGHAT, CDR2 FQNNGV. Trimming left V 8 bases short and J 2 bases short, with 15 bases between. The CDR3 length is 14 residues. CDR3 in DNA: TGTGCCAGCTTAGTAGCGGACTTGCAAGAGACCCAGTACTTC. Its translation is CASLVADLQETQYF.

The chain carries TRBV11-1 and TRBJ2-1; D ambiguous. V dropped 2 bases and J dropped 8 bases, with 7 bases sitting between them. The CDR3 length is 12 residues. Germline V lookup: CDR1 SGHAT, CDR2 FQDESV (reference sequence). The CDR3 reads CASSLIGDEQFF. The CDR3 bases are TGTGCCAGCAGCTTAATTGGGGATGAGCAGTTCTTC.

This rearrangement joins TRBV7-8 to TRBJ2-1, with a weak D call TRBD1 (5 bases). Trimming took 7 bases from V and 7 from J, leaving 17 bases between them. The CDR3 has 14 residues. The germline gives CDR1 SGHVS, CDR2 FQNEAQ. The CDR3 spells CASNYGQGVNEQFF. In nucleotides, the CDR3 is TGTGCCAGCAACTACGGACAAGGGGTAAATGAGCAGTTCTTC.

The CDR3 sequence is CASSNPGGPQETQYF. The CDR3 nucleotides are TGTGCCAGCTCAAACCCTGGAGGCCCGCAAGAGACCCAGTACTTC. The chain has TRBV11-3 and TRBJ2-5, with a weak D call TRBD2 (5 bases). The length of the CDR3 is 15 residues. CDR1 and CDR2 (germline): SGHNT, YENEEA. The V end lost 8 bases, the J end lost 2 bases, and 18 bases lay between the germline ends.

Regarding this clonotype: A junction end diverges from the germline sequence, so it may reflect a read error. The chain couples TRBV6-1 to TRBJ2-1; D is perhaps TRBD2 (6 bases). CDR1 and CDR2 (germline): MNHNS, SASEGT. The CDR3 loop spans 14 amino acids. The CDR3 DNA follows: TGTACCAGCAGTGGTCATACGGGGGTCAATGAGCAGTTCTTC. Encoded protein: CTSSGHTGVNEQFF.

V and J are TRBV10-3 and TRBJ2-5; tentative D call: TRBD1 (6 bases). The V gene's germline CDR1 is ENHRY and CDR2 SYGVKD. Between the trimmed V and J ends, which lost 2 bases and 11 bases, there was a span of 27 bases. The CDR3 has 17 amino acids. DNA of the CDR3: TGTGCCATCAGTGAGATTGTAGGCAGGGGTGCCCAGGAGGCACAGTACTTC. Its protein is CAISEIVGRGAQEAQYF.

This chain uses TRBV4-1 with TRBJ2-1; possible D gene TRBD2, 5 bases. Trimming stripped 3 bases from V and 9 bases from J, with 12 bases between. Germline V CDR1 and CDR2: MGHRA, YSYEKL. This CDR3 has 13 amino acids. In DNA form, the CDR3 reads TGCGCCAGCAGCCACTCAGGACTCGGTGAGCAGTTCTTC. Residues: CASSHSGLGEQFF.

The gene calls are TRBV20-1 and TRBJ2-6; TRBD1 is a possible D gene (5 bases). The CDR3 runs 14 residues. The V gene's germline CDR1 is DFQATT and CDR2 SNEGSKA (reference sequence). With 6 bases removed from V and 2 bases from J, the gap between germline ends came to 11 bases. DNA of the CDR3: TGCAGTGCCCAGGGTTCGGCTGGGGCCAACGTCCTGACTTTC. It translates to CSAQGSAGANVLTF.

The gene calls are TRBV2 and TRBJ2-1, with TRBD2 as a possible D gene (6 bases). The V gene lost 7 bases and the J gene lost 13 bases, with 23 bases spanning the gap. CDR1 is SNHLY, CDR2 FYNNEI, per germline. The CDR3 spans 14 residues. CDR3 amino acids: CASKKRGTDSEQFF. The CDR3 DNA reads TGTGCCAGCAAAAAACGGGGGACTGACAGTGAACAGTTCTTC.

CDR3: CASSEAIEQFF. In nucleotides, the CDR3 is TGTGCCAGCAGTGAAGCTATTGAGCAGTTCTTC. The chain employs TRBV6-1 and TRBJ2-1; no clear D. Germline assignment: CDR1 MNHNS and CDR2 SASEGT. This CDR3 comprises 11 residues. The V end lost 0 bases, the J end lost 9 bases, and 3 bases lay between the germline ends.

A note on this clonotype: This CDR3 fails to terminate in the conserved phenylalanine or tryptophan, so it likely reflects a read error. The V call is TRBV11-2, the J call TRBJ2-2; perhaps TRBD2 as D (5 bases). The V gene's germline CDR1 is SGHAT and CDR2 FQNNGV. This CDR3 region has 12 residues. The CDR3 sequence is CASSLPIGELFL. The CDR3 DNA sequence: TGTGCCAGCAGCTTACCCATCGGGGAACTGTTTCTT.

Turning to this clonotype: The conserved closing phenylalanine or tryptophan is absent in this CDR3, likely reflecting a read error. The chain employs TRBV6-2 or TRBV6-3 and TRBJ1-1; D possibly corresponds to TRBD1 (6 bases). The CDR3 has 15 residues. Germline V gene sequence: CDR1 MNHEY, CDR2 SVGEGT. Here the CDR3 reads CATAGQHIKNTKAFY. The CDR3, as DNA: TGTGCCACCGCAGGACAGCATATAAAGAACACTAAAGCTTTCTAT.

By share, this clonotype ranks as large. The CDR3 sequence: CASSYERVHEQFF. CDR3 DNA: TGTGCCAGCAGTTACGAGAGGGTCCATGAGCAGTTCTTC. The chain joins TRBV6-2 or TRBV6-3 to TRBJ2-1, with D maybe TRBD2 (5 bases). Trimming pared 2 bases from V and 8 bases from J, leaving 10 bases between. Germline V gives CDR1 MNHEY, CDR2 SVGEGT. This CDR3 is 13 amino acids long.

Turning to this clonotype: Its ends do not fully match the called genes, so a read error is possible. The chain carries TRBV29-1 and TRBJ2-5; D remains unclear. The CDR3 contains 15 residues. In germline, CDR1 is SQVTM, CDR2 ANQGSEA. The DNA of the CDR3 is TGCGGCATTGAAGAGCACAGCCGCCACCAAGAGACCCAGTATTTC. It is translated as CGIEEHSRHQETQYF.

The chain couples TRBV20-1 to TRBJ2-6; tentatively, D is TRBD2 (6 bases). Between the trimmed V and J ends, which lost 2 bases and 2 bases, there was a span of 10 bases. The CDR3 extends over 15 amino acids. In germline, CDR1 is DFQATT, CDR2 SNEGSKA (reference sequence). The CDR3 spells CSARRGGTGANVLTF. In DNA form, the CDR3 reads TGCAGTGCTAGAAGAGGAGGGACTGGGGCCAACGTCCTGACTTTC.

Of note for this clonotype: Germline is not matched at one junction end, which may reflect a read error. The V and J genes are TRBV30 and TRBJ2-5, with 8 bases that match TRBD1. The CDR3 sequence is 15 residues long. The germline gives CDR1 GTSNPN, CDR2 SVGIG (reference sequence). The CDR3 loop is CAWSPTGGIQETQHF. The CDR3 region has the DNA TGTGCCTGGAGTCCTACAGGGGGTATTCAAGAGACCCAGCACTTC.

About this clonotype itself: The conserved phenylalanine or tryptophan is not found at the CDR3 terminus, so this likely reflects a read error. The V and J genes are TRBV12-3 or TRBV12-4 and TRBJ2-3; 9 nucleotides align to TRBD2. CDR3 length: 14 amino acids. Written as DNA, the CDR3 is TGTTCCAGCAGTTCGCTAGCGGGAAAGGATACGCAGTATTCT. Translating gives CSSSSLAGKDTQYS.

This chain joins TRBV6-2 or TRBV6-3 and TRBJ2-2; possible D gene TRBD1, 5 bases. The length of the CDR3 is 14 residues. Germline V lookup: CDR1 MNHEY, CDR2 SVGEGT. Trimming stripped 5 bases from V and 5 bases from J, with 12 bases between. CDR3 protein: CASSLHQGTGELFF. The CDR3 nucleotides are TGTGCCAGCAGTCTACACCAGGGAACCGGGGAGCTGTTTTTT.

The CDR3 sequence: CATRRETDSNQPQHF. CDR3 bases: TGCGCCACCCGAAGGGAGACGGATAGCAATCAGCCCCAGCATTTT. This rearrangement joins TRBV10-1 to TRBJ1-5; no clear D. Germline assignment: CDR1 WNHNN and CDR2 SYGVQD (reference sequence). The CDR3 loop spans 15 amino acids. The V gene lost 10 bases and the J gene lost 0 bases, with 16 bases spanning the gap.

The chain uses TRBV4-2 and TRBJ2-7, with 9 bases identical to TRBD2. The J segment lost 9 bases and the V segment lost 0 bases, leaving 21 bases of the junction unmatched. The CDR3 is 19 residues long. Germline V lookup: CDR1 LGHNA, CDR2 YNFKEQ. The CDR3 DNA follows: TGTGCCAGCAGCCAAGAGAGGGAGGGGGCTAGCGGGAAAGGTTTGGGGCAGTACTTC. Protein sequence: CASSQEREGASGKGLGQYF.

This chain uses TRBV11-1 with TRBJ1-1, with 7 bases that match TRBD1. V was clipped by 6 bases and J by 4 bases; unmatched bases: 11. The CDR3 runs 15 residues. The germline CDR1 and CDR2 sequences are SGHAT and FQDESV (reference sequence). The CDR3 protein is CASRLPGAGGTEAFF. CDR3 bases: TGTGCCAGCAGACTCCCGGGGGCAGGGGGCACTGAAGCTTTCTTT.

This clonotype showed up many times. The chain uses TRBV2 and TRBJ2-7; 9 bases line up with TRBD1. Germline V gives CDR1 SNHLY, CDR2 FYNNEI. The CDR3 totals 14 residues. Trimming removed 6 bases from V and 4 bases from J; junction bases left unmatched: 7. The CDR3: CASRATGGLYEQYF. Here the CDR3 DNA reads TGTGCCAGCAGAGCGACAGGGGGACTTTACGAGCAGTACTTC. Based on the CDR3 plus reference TRBV2 and TRBJ2-7, the full variable domain is EPEVTQTPSHQVTQMGQEVILRCVPISNHLYFYWYRQILGQKVEFLVSFYNNEISEKSEIFDDQFSVERPDGSNFTLKIRSTKLEDSAMYFCASRATGGLYEQYFGPGTRLTVT.

This chain joins TRBV4-2 and TRBJ2-7; D tentatively fits TRBD1 or TRBD2 (5 bases each). Deletions cut 0 bases from V and 4 bases from J, with 13 bases between. The length of the CDR3 is 15 residues. CDR1 and CDR2 (germline): LGHNA, YNFKEQ. For the CDR3, the DNA is TGTGCCAGCAGCCAAGAATCGGGACCTAAATACGAGCAGTACTTC. Amino acids: CASSQESGPKYEQYF.

In the case of this clonotype: The conserved phenylalanine or tryptophan is not found at the CDR3 terminus, so this likely reflects a read error. The chain has TRBV4-1 and TRBJ1-2, with TRBD1 matching 7 bases. The CDR3 is 16 amino acids. In germline, CDR1 is MGHRA, CDR2 YSYEKL. The CDR3 is CASSQNRYRGNYGYTL. In DNA, the CDR3 is TGCGCCAGTAGCCAAAATCGATACAGGGGAAACTATGGCTACACCCTC.

This rearrangement joins TRBV6-6 to TRBJ2-5, with D possibly TRBD1 on 5 matching bases. This CDR3 has 17 residues. CDR1 and CDR2 (germline): MNHNY, SVGAGI (reference sequence). The V end was cut by 6 bases, the J end by 0 bases, with 20 bases between. As DNA, the CDR3 is TGTGCCAGCAGCCGAGAGACAGTGGGCTTGGACCAAGAGACCCAGTACTTC. Translating gives CASSRETVGLDQETQYF.

The chain couples TRBV11-2 to TRBJ2-7; TRBD2 aligns across 7 bases. V shed 5 bases, J shed 6 bases, and the junction held 4 bases outside the gene matches. The V gene's germline CDR1 is SGHAT and CDR2 FQNNGV. This CDR3 has 12 residues. The CDR3 nucleotides are TGTGCCAGCAGCACGGGGACTATCGAGCAGTACTTC. Protein sequence: CASSTGTIEQYF.